This T cell receptor beta chain originates from a study of T cell changes during pregnancy in multiple sclerosis. V was clipped by 5 bases and J by 4 bases, with 5 bases between them. Germline V gene sequence: CDR1 MDHEN, CDR2 SYDVKM. The CDR3 runs to 11 residues. Profiling relied on immunoSEQ multiplex PCR, and the TCRdb table lists in-frame clones only, not all of them. This sample has 43,000 or so clones, with more than 75% found just once. This sequence originates from a female donor with multiple sclerosis, enrolled in a pregnancy study. Source material: PBMCs (not recorded whether the cells were cultured). This sequence joins TRBV28 and TRBJ1-2; D is unresolved. CDR3 DNA sequence: TGTGCCAGCAGTGAGGTCTATGGCTACACCTTC. Translation gives CASSEVYGYTF.